This T cell receptor beta chain is drawn from a study of metastatic and nonmetastatic thyroid tumors. Across the whole study: Thyroid patients, malignant and benign, had repertoires compared across blood and tumor or nodule tissue. Regarding the study as a whole: Reported TCR beta diversity, measured in blood and tumor, was significantly higher for malignant thyroid tumors than for benign nodules.

Study processing details: The study's classifier, a distant-metastasis tool for papillary thyroid cancer, was built using CDR3 differences across clinicopathological groups. Using MiXCR, TCRdb re-called clones from the PCR reads. V and J calls and clone size were set by TCRdb, not the authors. The sample records about 27,000 clones, over 15% being singletons. This clone has a count of ten or more. What it binds is unknown. Ahead of thyroid surgery, no patient had received treatment of any kind. The sequence was collected from a male donor with papillary thyroid cancer or a benign thyroid nodule (not recorded which). Some clones in this sample may be carry-over from other donors' samples. Sequences were obtained from blood.

The CDR3 DNA reads as TGCAGTGCTAGAGATCAGGGAGACACTGAAGCTTTCTTT. The encoded protein is CSARDQGDTEAFF. The chain has TRBV20-1 and TRBJ1-1, with a weak D call TRBD1 (5 bases). The CDR3 spans 13 residues. V was trimmed by 0 bases and J by 3 bases, leaving 8 bases between them. CDR1 and CDR2 from the germline V gene are DFQATT and SNEGSKA (reference sequence).